Following are 9 T cell receptor beta chains from one sample sequenced in a study of CD8 T cells in Susac syndrome. The authors reverse transcribed about 0.45 to 1 ug RNA with random hexamers. TCRdb reanalysed the immunoSEQ multiplex PCR reads using MiXCR and keeps one entry per CDR3 protein. The sample has roughly 200,000 distinct CDR3 sequences, 95% seen once; the top ten hold approximately 0.075%. Sequencing was performed on CD4+ T cells from PBMCs. All receptors derive from a human donor with multiple sclerosis.

This clonotype appeared a single time. The V gene is TRBV9, the J gene TRBJ2-7, with 8 bases that match TRBD1. V was pared by 4 bases and J by 3 bases, with 9 bases of the junction left unmatched. CDR3 length: 15 residues. Germline values: CDR1 SGDLS, CDR2 YYNGEE. The CDR3 loop reads CASSPGAGQGYEQYF. The CDR3, as DNA: TGTGCCAGCAGCCCAGGGGCCGGACAGGGCTACGAGCAGTACTTC.

This clonotype showed up just once. The chain joins TRBV20-1 to TRBJ2-7; D is uncertain. CDR3 length equals 11 residues. The germline gives CDR1 DFQATT, CDR2 SNEGSKA (reference sequence). V was clipped by 3 bases and J by 6 bases, with 9 bases between them. The CDR3 loop is CSARAGPEQYF. The CDR3 DNA is TGCAGTGCTAGGGCAGGTCCCGAGCAGTACTTC.

The count of this clonotype is one. For the CDR3, the DNA is TGTGCCTGGAGTCGTACGAAGACGGGCGGCTACACCTTC. Amino acid sequence: CAWSRTKTGGYTF. The gene calls are TRBV30 and TRBJ1-2; D is unresolved. The CDR3 has 13 residues. The germline V and J ends were trimmed by 2 bases and 8 bases, with 15 bases remaining between them. Germline CDR1 reads GTSNPN; CDR2 reads SVGIG (reference sequence).

The genes are TRBV29-1 and TRBJ2-7; D possibly matches TRBD1 or TRBD2 (7 bases each). The CDR3 is 19 amino acids. Germline V gives CDR1 SQVTM, CDR2 ANQGSEA. V was shortened by 5 bases and J by 2 bases, with 31 bases between the two germline ends. The CDR3, as DNA: TGCAGCGTTCTCCGTGGGGGGGGACAGTATCCCCCATACACCTACGAGCAGTACTTC. Its protein product is CSVLRGGGQYPPYTYEQYF.

V is TRBV29-1 and J is TRBJ1-1, with a weak D call TRBD1 (6 bases). The germline V gene encodes CDR1 SQVTM and CDR2 ANQGSEA. There are 13 residues in the CDR3. The CDR3 here is CTSDGGADTEAFF. The DNA for the CDR3 is TGCACCTCTGATGGGGGGGCTGACACTGAAGCTTTCTTT.

This chain uses TRBV29-1 with TRBJ2-3; D tentatively fits TRBD1 or TRBD2 (5 bases each). The germline V and J ends were trimmed by 7 bases and 2 bases, with 19 bases remaining between them. The germline CDR1 and CDR2 sequences are SQVTM and ANQGSEA. The CDR3 totals 15 residues. The CDR3 sequence is CSASGTEGLTDTQYF. Here the CDR3 DNA reads TGCAGCGCTTCCGGGACCGAGGGCCTCACAGATACGCAGTATTTT.

J is TRBJ1-1 and V is TRBV7-2; D may be TRBD1 (5 bases). Trimming took off 2 bases at V and 5 bases at J, with 12 bases between the two ends. The CDR3 has 14 residues. Germline V CDR1 and CDR2: SGHTA, FQGNSA. CDR3 residues: CASSLSAGMTEAFF. The CDR3 DNA reads TGTGCCAGCAGCTTATCCGCAGGGATGACTGAAGCTTTCTTT.

V and J are TRBV7-3 and TRBJ2-6; no clear D. CDR3 length: 15 amino acids. Germline V gives CDR1 SGHTA, CDR2 FQGTGA. The V gene lost 5 bases and the J gene lost 1 base, with 9 bases spanning the gap. The CDR3 loop reads CASSPIRSGANVLTF. DNA of the CDR3: TGTGCCAGCAGCCCGATCAGGTCTGGGGCCAACGTCCTGACTTTC.

This chain uses TRBV14 with TRBJ1-1; D call uncertain. Between the trimmed V and J ends, which lost 6 bases and 1 base, there was a span of 12 bases. Germline assignment: CDR1 SGHDN and CDR2 FVKESK. The CDR3 loop spans 14 amino acids. CDR3: CASSNERSNTEAFF. As DNA, the CDR3 is TGTGCCAGCAGTAATGAGAGGTCGAACACTGAAGCTTTCTTT.